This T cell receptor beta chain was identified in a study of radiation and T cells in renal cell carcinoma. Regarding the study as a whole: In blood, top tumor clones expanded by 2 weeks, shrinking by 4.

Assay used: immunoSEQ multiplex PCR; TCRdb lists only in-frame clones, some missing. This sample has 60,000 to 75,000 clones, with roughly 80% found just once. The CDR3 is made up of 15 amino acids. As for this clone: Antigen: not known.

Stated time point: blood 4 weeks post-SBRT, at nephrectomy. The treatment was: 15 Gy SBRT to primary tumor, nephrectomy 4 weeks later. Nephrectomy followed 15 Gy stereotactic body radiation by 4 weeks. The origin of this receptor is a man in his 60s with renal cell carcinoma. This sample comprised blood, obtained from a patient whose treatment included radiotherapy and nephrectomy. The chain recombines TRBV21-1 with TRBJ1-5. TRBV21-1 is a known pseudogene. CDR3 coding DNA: TGTGCCAGCAGCCGGCAGGAGGGAAGCAATCAGCCCCAGCATTTT. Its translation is CASSRQEGSNQPQHF.